This TCR beta chain was obtained from a study of blood T cell repertoires in COVID-19. The overall study: The United States, Italy and Spain provided the acute and convalescent COVID-19 samples.

This clone was observed a single time. Per the study methods: Amplification of reference gene primers provided the estimated nucleated cell counts. Clones were read by immunoSEQ multiplex PCR, and TCRdb kept only the in-frame ones, dropping some. The V and J calls and the clone size are those of that table, but D and trimming were determined from the DNA. The profile shows 200,000 to 250,000 clones, around nine tenths of them singletons. Cohort 3 recovery required two negative PCRs, clearance, or symptom resolution. Germline V gene lookup returns CDR1 SQVTM and CDR2 ANQGSEA. The CDR3 length is 15 residues. V was trimmed by 6 bases and J by 1 base, leaving 16 bases between them.

Sequences were obtained from PBMCs or T cells enriched from blood (not recorded which). The receptor comes from a man aged 30 to 45 who had recovered from COVID-19. The rearrangement joins TRBV29-1 to TRBJ2-1, with D possibly being TRBD2 (5 bases). This CDR3 is CSVAGGPPSYNEQFF. DNA of the CDR3: TGCAGCGTCGCAGGCGGGCCGCCGTCCTACAATGAGCAGTTCTTC.